The 21 T cell receptor beta chains given below trace back to one sample, sequenced in a study of molecular identifiers for immune sequencing clone quantification. TCRdb called the PCR reads again in MiXCR, with one record for every CDR3 protein. Altogether fewer than 350,000 distinct CDR3 sequences are present, roughly 24% being singletons, with the ten largest covering about 0.74%. The sequencing input was naive CD8+ T cells from blood, with Jurkat cell RNA spiked in. The subset was: FACS-sorted CD8+CD4-CCR7+CD45RA+ naive T cells. These receptors were collected from a human donor in good health. Some libraries in this study had Jurkat cell RNA spiked in.

This clonotype has a handful of counts. The gene calls are TRBV4-1 and TRBJ2-5, with 11 bases that match TRBD2. This CDR3 is 18 amino acids long. CDR1 is MGHRA, CDR2 YSYEKL, per germline. The ends lost 2 bases at V and 5 bases at J; junction bases unmatched: 13. The CDR3 loop reads CASSQSHSLAGAGETQYF. In DNA, the CDR3 is TGCGCCAGCAGCCAAAGCCACTCACTAGCGGGGGCCGGGGAGACCCAGTACTTC.

The V call is TRBV2, the J call TRBJ1-1, with D possibly being TRBD1 (5 bases). CDR1 and CDR2 from the germline V gene are SNHLY and FYNNEI. There are 15 residues in the CDR3. V gave up 8 bases and J gave up 0 bases, with 16 bases separating them. DNA for the CDR3: TGTGCCAGCCAGGGCCTTCCTACCATGAACACTGAAGCTTTCTTT. Translated: CASQGLPTMNTEAFF.

This clonotype was recorded at least ten times. Compared with germline, one end of the junction differs, possibly owing to a read error. The V gene is TRBV5-4, the J gene TRBJ2-5; no clear D. This CDR3 is 14 amino acids long. Germline CDR1 and CDR2: SGHNT and YYREEE (reference sequence). The CDR3 loop reads CASTLEPTPETQYF. CDR3 in DNA: TGTGCCAGCACCTTGGAACCTACTCCCGAGACCCAGTACTTC.

This clonotype was counted only a few times. The gene calls are TRBV20-1 and TRBJ2-3; 8 nucleotides agree with TRBD2. The germline V gene has CDR1 DFQATT and CDR2 SNEGSKA (reference sequence). Germline trimming cut 3 bases from V and 2 bases from J; bases unmatched to any gene: 4. This CDR3 region has 14 residues. The DNA of the CDR3 is TGCAGTGCTAGCGGGGGGGTTGACACAGATACGCAGTATTTT. It specifies CSASGGVDTDTQYF.

There are a few counts of this clonotype. The chain employs TRBV7-8 and TRBJ2-5, with D perhaps assigned TRBD1 or TRBD2 (5 bases each). The CDR3 loop spans 19 amino acids. The germline V gene encodes CDR1 SGHVS and CDR2 FQNEAQ. Between the trimmed V and J ends, which lost 0 bases and 4 bases, there was a span of 24 bases. In nucleotides, the CDR3 is TGTGCCAGCAGCTTAGCGTGGGGGACGACTATTCTAGTCACAGAGACCCAGTACTTC. Its translation: CASSLAWGTTILVTETQYF.

This rearrangement joins TRBV5-6 to TRBJ2-3; 12 bases line up with TRBD1. Germline V CDR1 and CDR2: SGHDT, YYEEEE. The CDR3 extends over 17 amino acids. Trimming took 4 bases from V and 0 from J; bases not matched to a gene: 6. The CDR3 coding sequence is TGTGCCAGCAGCATCCGGGACAGGGGGCGAAGCACAGATACGCAGTATTTT. It translates to CASSIRDRGRSTDTQYF.

The CDR3 spells CASAHSDTQYF. In DNA, the CDR3 is TGTGCCAGCGCTCATAGCGATACGCAGTATTTT. The chain recombines TRBV6-2 or TRBV6-3 with TRBJ2-3; D remains unclear. The CDR3 contains 11 residues. Trimming took off 8 bases at V and 6 bases at J, with 9 bases between the two ends. The V gene's germline CDR1 is MNHEY and CDR2 SVGEGT.

This clonotype was observed a handful of times. The gene calls are TRBV27 and TRBJ2-7; tentative D call: TRBD1 (5 bases). The CDR3 is 13 residues long. With 4 bases removed from V and 5 bases from J, the gap between germline ends came to 12 bases. The V gene's germline CDR1 is MNHEY and CDR2 SMNVEV (reference sequence). Here the CDR3 reads CASSWTPGHEQYF. In nucleotides, the CDR3 is TGTGCCAGCAGTTGGACACCCGGCCACGAGCAGTACTTC.

Many counts were recorded for this clonotype. This sequence joins TRBV6-6 and TRBJ1-5, with D possibly being TRBD1 (6 bases). The germline V gene has CDR1 MNHNY and CDR2 SVGAGI (reference sequence). There are 17 residues in the CDR3. The ends were cut back, 5 bases at V and 5 bases at J, with 22 bases in the middle. CDR3 residues: CASSIRGALDRYQPQHF. In nucleotides, the CDR3 is TGTGCCAGCAGTATACGAGGGGCGTTGGACAGATATCAGCCCCAGCATTTT.

This clonotype was picked up many times. The chain has TRBV28 and TRBJ2-7; D is ambiguous. The ends were cut back, 5 bases at V and 0 bases at J, with 8 bases in the middle. From germline, CDR1 is MDHEN and CDR2 SYDVKM. The CDR3 runs 13 residues. CDR3 in amino acids: CASSPVSSYEQYF. The CDR3 DNA reads TGTGCCAGCAGTCCTGTAAGCTCCTACGAGCAGTACTTC.

In this sample, this clonotype turned up many times. This chain joins TRBV7-2 and TRBJ1-1; TRBD1 aligns across 7 bases. CDR3 size: 16 residues. Germline loops: CDR1 SGHTA, CDR2 FQGNSA. The ends lost 5 bases at V and 7 bases at J; junction bases unmatched: 16. CDR3 nucleotide sequence: TGTGCCAGCAGCCGATACGGGACAGCGCGATCCTATGAAGCTTTCTTT. Amino acids: CASSRYGTARSYEAFF.

CDR3 coding DNA: TGTGCCAGCTCACCACCGAACGCAGGGGTCTACGAGCAGTACTTC. It specifies CASSPPNAGVYEQYF. V and J are TRBV18 and TRBJ2-7, with D maybe TRBD1 (6 bases). Germline V gene data show CDR1 as KGHSH and CDR2 as LQKENI. V shed 0 bases and J shed 3 bases, with 12 bases lying between them. This CDR3 spans 15 amino acids.

This clonotype was seen repeatedly, ten times or more. The CDR3 loop reads CASTEVGQETQYF. In nucleotides, the CDR3 is TGCGCCAGCACCGAGGTGGGCCAAGAGACCCAGTACTTC. The rearrangement links TRBV5-1 to TRBJ2-5; D is uncertain. CDR3 length equals 13 residues. V was clipped by 6 bases and J by 1 base, with 10 bases between them. Per germline, CDR1 SGHRS and CDR2 YFSETQ.

The table lists this clonotype with many counts. This chain uses TRBV12-3 or TRBV12-4 with TRBJ1-2; tentatively, D is TRBD1 (6 bases). CDR3 length: 17 residues. The V end lost 5 bases, the J end lost 4 bases, and 23 bases lay between the germline ends. The CDR3 bases are TGTGCCAGCAGTCTCCCTAATCCTACAGGGTTGGTCTATGGCTACACCTTC. It codes for CASSLPNPTGLVYGYTF.

About this clonotype: A read error may produce the germline difference seen at one junction end. This rearrangement joins TRBV4-3 to TRBJ1-5, with D uncertain. The V gene's germline CDR1 is LGHNA and CDR2 YSLEER. This CDR3 has 15 residues. DNA for the CDR3: TGCGGCAGCAGCCAAGATTTGATCTCCAATCAGCCCCAGCATTTT. This gives the protein CGSSQDLISNQPQHF.

On this clonotype itself: Since the CDR3 does not end with the conserved phenylalanine or tryptophan, this likely comes from a read error. The chain has TRBV6-2 or TRBV6-3 and TRBJ1-1; TRBD1 aligns across 9 bases. V lost 6 bases to trimming and J lost 5 bases; unmatched junction nucleotides: 7. Germline CDR1 MNHEY, CDR2 SVGEGT. CDR3 size: 14 residues. CDR3 bases: TGTGCCAGCAGGCCCCACAGGGGGCGAACTGAAGCTTTCTCT. Its translation: CASRPHRGRTEAFS.

This clonotype was observed a single time. The germline gene is not matched at one end of the junction; a read error may be the cause. The rearrangement links TRBV7-9 to TRBJ1-1, with D perhaps matching TRBD1 (6 bases). The V gene's germline CDR1 is SEHNR and CDR2 FQNEAQ (reference sequence). The CDR3 loop spans 14 amino acids. The CDR3: CANSLAGANTEAFF. DNA for the CDR3: TGTGCCAACAGCTTAGCAGGGGCCAACACTGAAGCTTTCTTT.

Worth noting for this clonotype: This sequence may be a read error, since a much larger clone differs from it by one base. V is TRBV21-1 and J is TRBJ1-2. TRBV21-1 is assigned pseudogene status. The CDR3 is made up of 13 amino acids. As DNA, the CDR3 is TGTGCCAGCAGCAGTTTACTGACCTATGGCTACACCTTC. Translating it yields CASSSLLTYGYTF.

This clonotype was picked up a small number of times. The V and J genes are TRBV6-5 and TRBJ2-7, with D uncertain. There are 14 residues in the CDR3. Deletions cut 5 bases from V and 0 bases from J, with 11 bases between. Per the germline V gene, CDR1 is MNHEY and CDR2 is SVGAGI. The CDR3 loop reads CASSPFRDSYEQYF. The CDR3 DNA is TGTGCCAGCAGTCCCTTTAGGGACTCCTACGAGCAGTACTTC.

Only a few counts were recorded for this clonotype. No conserved phenylalanine or tryptophan ends this CDR3, so it is likely a read error. The chain employs TRBV4-1 and TRBJ1-6; 9 bases line up with TRBD1. The junction had 6 bases not matched to a gene; V was cut back by 2 bases and J by 7 bases. This CDR3 comprises 16 residues. From germline, CDR1 is MGHRA and CDR2 YSYEKL. The CDR3 here is CASSQNTGQGNSPLHL. CDR3 coding DNA: TGCGCCAGCAGCCAAAATACGGGACAGGGAAATTCACCCCTCCACTTA.

This clonotype was detected many times. The genes are TRBV12-3 or TRBV12-4 and TRBJ2-3; 10 bases line up with TRBD2. The V segment lost 1 base and the J segment 5 bases; nucleotides outside the gene matches: 6. This CDR3 has 16 residues. CDR3 sequence reads: CASSLESGRAVDTQYF. The DNA of the CDR3 is TGTGCCAGCAGTTTAGAGAGCGGGAGGGCCGTAGATACGCAGTATTTT.